This T cell receptor (beta chain) was captured by sequencing in a study of blood T cell repertoires in COVID-19. Trimming pared 4 bases from V and 8 bases from J, leaving 14 bases between. Germline V gives CDR1 MNHEY, CDR2 SVGEGT. This CDR3 is 13 amino acids long. As handled by the study authors: Estimated nucleated cell counts came from reference gene primer amplification. Sequenced by immunoSEQ multiplex PCR; TCRdb stores in-frame clones only, minus some. The V and J calls and clone size were taken over from that table, and D and trimming were inferred from the DNA. The sample contains around 170,000 clones, roughly nine tenths of which appear only once.

The sequence came from a man between 18 and 29 years old who had recovered from COVID-19. The V call is TRBV6-2 or TRBV6-3, the J call TRBJ1-2; a weak D match, TRBD1 (5 bases). Sequencing was performed on peripheral blood. CDR3 loop: CASSSGGGDGYTF. The CDR3 region has the DNA TGTGCCAGCAGTTCGGGCGGGGGTGACGGCTACACCTTC.